This paragraph covers one TCR beta chain sequence. Its target is unknown. Primers for the PCR totalled 60 Vbeta and 13 Jbeta. TCRdb keeps only in-frame clones here, not all; method: immunoSEQ multiplex PCR. Here the sample spans roughly 100,000 clones, approximately 11% being singletons. The sample originates from a study of cytomegalovirus exposure and HLA in healthy donors. Study-wide results and limits: TCR beta chains numbering 164 were designated cytomegalovirus-associated.

The V end was cut by 2 bases, the J end by 3 bases, with 20 bases between. The germline V gene encodes CDR1 SQVTM and CDR2 ANQGSEA. The CDR3 runs 16 residues. Sequencing was carried out using PBMCs. This receptor was identified in a man aged 40-55 years in good health and CMV-seropositive. The chain uses TRBV29-1 and TRBJ2-7; tentative D call: TRBD1 (5 bases). CDR3 amino acids: CSVEQQGSGSYYEQYF. CDR3 coding DNA: TGCAGCGTTGAACAGCAGGGTTCGGGCAGCTACTACGAGCAGTACTTC.